Presented here are 26 T cell receptor beta chains from one specimen sequenced in a study of regulatory T cells in long-lasting Graves disease. Indicated time point: newly diagnosed GD, antithyroid drugs for less than 3 months. The TCR library used RNA extracted from PBMCs. Relying on iRepertoire HTBI primers and Arm-PCR of CDR3 regions, the team built TCR beta libraries. From the multiplex PCR reads, TCRdb called clonotypes with MiXCR, one entry per CDR3 protein. The data contain about 540,000 distinct CDR3 sequences, roughly 13% of them seen just once; the ten biggest clones take up about 9.1%. The same specimen was also included in a second study, on T cells in Graves' hyperthyroidism and ophthalmopathy.

Sequencing used peripheral blood mononuclear cells (PBMCs), obtained at new diagnosis, from a patient treated with antithyroid drugs. These receptors all stem from a man aged 25-45 years with Graves disease.

This clonotype has ten or more counts. The J gene is TRBJ1-1, the V gene TRBV27; TRBD1 might be the D (5 bases). The CDR3 consists of 16 residues. Trimming cost V 3 bases and J 1 base, with 15 bases left between them. Germline-derived CDR1 and CDR2 are MNHEY and SMNVEV (reference sequence). The DNA of the CDR3 is TGTGCCAGCAGTTTCCGACCGGGACGACGGAACACTGAAGCTTTCTTT. This gives the protein CASSFRPGRRNTEAFF.

The chain couples TRBV7-9 to TRBJ2-7, with 13 bases aligning to TRBD2. CDR3 length equals 15 residues. Germline V CDR1 and CDR2: SEHNR, FQNEAQ (reference sequence). The V gene end was trimmed by 5 bases and the J gene end by 3 bases; junction bases not matched to a gene: 4. This chain's CDR3 is CASSAGLAGDYEQYF. CDR3 nucleotide sequence: TGTGCCAGCAGCGCCGGACTAGCGGGGGACTACGAGCAGTACTTC. The full variable domain, rest sourced from reference TRBV7-9 and TRBJ2-7, is DTGVSQNPRHKITKRGQNVTFRCDPISEHNRLYWYRQTLGQGPEFLTYFQNEAQLEKSRLLSDRFSAERPKGSFSTLEIQRTEQGDSAMYLCASSAGLAGDYEQYFGPGTRLTVT.

The chain couples TRBV24-1 to TRBJ2-2, with TRBD2 matching over 12 bases. The ends lost 7 bases at V and 2 bases at J; junction bases unmatched: 4. CDR1 KGHDR and CDR2 SFDVKD come from the germline V gene. The CDR3 runs to 16 residues. This CDR3 is CATSGLAGTNTGELFF. The DNA for the CDR3 is TGTGCCACCAGCGGACTAGCGGGAACCAACACCGGGGAGCTGTTTTTT.

Only a few counts were recorded for this clonotype. The chain is built from TRBV5-1 and TRBJ2-1; 8 nucleotides agree with TRBD1. V trimming: 2 bases; J trimming: 1 base; junction bases outside the gene matches: 2. This CDR3 has 15 residues. The germline V gene has CDR1 SGHRS and CDR2 YFSETQ. CDR3 in DNA: TGCGCCAGCAGCTTCCACAGGGGGTCCTACAATGAGCAGTTCTTC. Translation: CASSFHRGSYNEQFF.

Many counts were recorded for this clonotype. The chain carries TRBV29-1 and TRBJ1-1; D perhaps matches TRBD1 (5 bases). The CDR3 covers 13 residues. In germline, CDR1 is SQVTM, CDR2 ANQGSEA. The CDR3 loop is CSANRDLQAEAFF. The CDR3, as DNA: TGCAGTGCCAACCGGGACCTCCAGGCTGAAGCTTTCTTT.

This clonotype appeared a few times. In nucleotides, the CDR3 is TGCACCGTAACTACAGGTCCCCAAGAGACCCAGTACTTC. Its protein is CTVTTGPQETQYF. J is TRBJ2-5 and V is TRBV29-1; perhaps TRBD1 as D (5 bases). The CDR3 runs 13 residues. Germline CDR1 reads SQVTM; CDR2 reads ANQGSEA.

This chain uses TRBV9 with TRBJ2-3; D remains unclear. Germline V CDR1 and CDR2: SGDLS, YYNGEE. The CDR3 spans 15 residues. Trimming cost V 0 bases and J 2 bases, with 10 bases left between them. The DNA for the CDR3 is TGTGCCAGCAGCGTAGAAGTCACAAACACAGATACGCAGTATTTT. Translating it yields CASSVEVTNTDTQYF.

This clonotype was picked up many times. The gene calls are TRBV24-1 and TRBJ1-1; perhaps TRBD1 as D (6 bases). Trimming shortened V by 3 bases and J by 10 bases, and 23 bases separated the two germline ends. The CDR3 runs 16 residues. Germline V gene data show CDR1 as KGHDR and CDR2 as SFDVKD. The CDR3 is CATSDRGQLREGGAFF. The CDR3 DNA reads TGTGCCACCAGTGATCGTGGACAGTTGAGGGAGGGTGGAGCTTTCTTT.

The chain recombines TRBV4-2 with TRBJ1-2; perhaps TRBD1 as D (6 bases). The V and J ends lost 0 bases and 5 bases respectively, with 10 bases between them. The CDR3 runs 14 residues. CDR1 is LGHNA and CDR2 is YNFKEQ in the germline V gene. The CDR3, as DNA: TGTGCCAGCAGCCAAGAGGGACACCTATATGGCTACACCTTC. Its protein is CASSQEGHLYGYTF.

To note about this clonotype: Here the CDR3 omits its conserved ending phenylalanine or tryptophan, so a read error is the likely source. The chain carries TRBV27 and TRBJ2-3; the match to TRBD2 covers 11 bases. The germline V gene encodes CDR1 MNHEY and CDR2 SMNVEV (reference sequence). There are 17 residues in the CDR3. J gave up 5 bases and V 2 bases, and 9 bases lay outside the gene matches. CDR3: CASSLPQTSGKLDTQYL. DNA for the CDR3: TGTGCCAGCAGTTTACCTCAGACTAGCGGGAAGTTAGATACGCAGTATTTG.

The gene calls are TRBV27 and TRBJ1-4; weak D call: TRBD1 (5 bases). Germline CDR1 is MNHEY and CDR2 is SMNVEV (reference sequence). The CDR3 has 13 amino acids. V was clipped by 3 bases and J by 6 bases, with 8 bases between them. For the CDR3, the DNA is TGTGCCAGCAGTTTTCTAGGGGATGAAAAACTGTTTTTT. Its translation is CASSFLGDEKLFF.

This chain joins TRBV5-4 and TRBJ2-3; 8 bases agree with TRBD2. Unmatched junction bases numbered 8, after V lost 0 bases and J lost 5 bases. The CDR3 totals 16 residues. Germline V gives CDR1 SGHNT, CDR2 YYREEE (reference sequence). The CDR3 sequence: CASSLEGTRREDTQYF. CDR3 in DNA: TGTGCCAGCAGCTTGGAAGGGACTAGGCGTGAAGATACGCAGTATTTT.

There are many counts of this clonotype. The chain combines TRBV20-1 with TRBJ1-1, with TRBD1 as a possible D gene (5 bases). This CDR3 spans 13 amino acids. Trimming shortened V by 5 bases and J by 3 bases, and 13 bases separated the two germline ends. CDR1 and CDR2 (germline): DFQATT, SNEGSKA (reference sequence). DNA for the CDR3: TGCAGTGCTTCCGGGACCCGGTACACTGAAGCTTTCTTT. It translates to CSASGTRYTEAFF.

This clonotype was counted ten times or more. The chain links TRBV15 to TRBJ2-1, with D possibly being TRBD1 (5 bases). The CDR3 is 17 amino acids. Germline-derived CDR1 and CDR2 are LNHNV and YYDKDF (reference sequence). V was cut by 0 bases and J by 9 bases, with 21 bases left in between. CDR3 coding DNA: TGTGCCACCAGCAGAGATGGCGGTGGGGCGTTAGCTGGTGAGCAGTTCTTC. It codes for CATSRDGGGALAGEQFF.

This clonotype has a count of ten or more. CDR3 sequence: CASSPGVATNEKLFF. The CDR3 nucleotides are TGTGCCAGCAGCCCGGGAGTTGCAACTAATGAAAAACTGTTTTTT. The J gene is TRBJ1-4, the V gene TRBV12-3 or TRBV12-4; D gene uncertain. The V end lost 6 bases, the J end lost 0 bases, and 11 bases lay between the germline ends. The CDR3 is made up of 15 amino acids.

This CDR3 reads CASSKDLAEVGNEQFF. CDR3 DNA sequence: TGTGCCAGCAGTAAAGATCTAGCGGAGGTCGGGAATGAGCAGTTCTTC. The rearrangement links TRBV2 to TRBJ2-1, with 7 bases aligning to TRBD2. The CDR3 is made up of 16 amino acids. Germline CDR1 SNHLY, CDR2 FYNNEI. With V trimmed by 5 bases and J by 7 bases, 14 bases remained unmatched. The full variable domain, completed using reference TRBV2 and TRBJ2-1, is EPEVTQTPSHQVTQMGQEVILRCVPISNHLYFYWYRQILGQKVEFLVSFYNNEISEKSEIFDDQFSVERPDGSNFTLKIRSTKLEDSAMYFCASSKDLAEVGNEQFFGPGTRLTVL.

This clonotype was found a few times. The chain combines TRBV6-4 with TRBJ1-2; weak D call: TRBD1 (5 bases). Germline assignment: CDR1 MRHNA and CDR2 SNTAGT. Trimming took 5 bases from V and 6 from J, leaving 13 bases between them. The CDR3 consists of 13 residues. The CDR3 loop is CASSYRYSDGYTF. The DNA of the CDR3 is TGTGCCAGCAGTTACAGGTATTCCGATGGCTACACCTTC.

In this sample, this clonotype turned up a few times. The chain joins TRBV4-1 to TRBJ2-6; 8 bases line up with TRBD1. The V gene's germline CDR1 is MGHRA and CDR2 YSYEKL. V gave up 3 bases and J gave up 0 bases; unmatched junction bases: 7. This CDR3 is built from 18 residues. CDR3 sequence reads: CASSHGDRNPSGANVLTF. The CDR3 DNA reads as TGCGCCAGCAGCCACGGGGACAGGAACCCCTCTGGGGCCAACGTCCTGACTTTC.

This clonotype has ten or more counts. The J gene is TRBJ1-3, the V gene TRBV5-1, with no clear D. Trimming left V 0 bases short and J 0 bases short, with 10 bases between. This CDR3 contains 16 residues. CDR1 and CDR2 from the germline V gene are SGHRS and YFSETQ. The CDR3 region is CASSLEQLTSGNTIYF. The CDR3 nucleotides read TGCGCCAGCAGCTTGGAACAGCTCACCTCTGGAAACACCATATATTTT.

The chain employs TRBV6-5 and TRBJ2-7; 7 positions agree with TRBD2. This CDR3 has 15 residues. V gave up 0 bases and J gave up 7 bases; unmatched junction bases: 9. From germline, CDR1 is MNHEY and CDR2 SVGAGI. The CDR3 is CASSYSNGRPGEQYF. The CDR3 bases are TGTGCCAGCAGTTACTCCAACGGGAGGCCCGGGGAGCAGTACTTC.

This clonotype was counted many times. The chain combines TRBV30 with TRBJ2-3; D is uncertain. V lost 2 bases, J lost 4 bases, and 16 bases lay in between. The V gene's germline CDR1 is GTSNPN and CDR2 SVGIG (reference sequence). The CDR3 consists of 15 residues. The CDR3 nucleotides read TGTGCCTGGAGTAGAAGAGCCCCCTGGGCAGATACGCAGTATTTT. Translated, it gives CAWSRRAPWADTQYF.

This clonotype has a count of ten or more. V usage is TRBV10-3 and J usage is TRBJ2-7; 7 nucleotides align to TRBD1. CDR1 and CDR2 (germline): ENHRY, SYGVKD. The junction had 7 bases not matched to a gene; V was cut back by 5 bases and J by 6 bases. The CDR3 runs 13 residues. CDR3 amino acids: CAISLQGTGEQYF. The CDR3 DNA reads TGTGCCATCAGTCTACAGGGGACGGGCGAGCAGTACTTC.

This clonotype occurred a few times. The chain combines TRBV4-1 with TRBJ1-4; no firm D call. CDR1 and CDR2 (germline): MGHRA, YSYEKL. V lost 1 base to trimming and J lost 7 bases, with 7 bases between them. This CDR3 is 13 amino acids long. The CDR3 region is CASSQGIFEKLFF. The CDR3 nucleotides read TGCGCCAGCAGCCAAGGGATATTTGAAAAACTGTTTTTT.

J is TRBJ2-1 and V is TRBV18; 15 bases map to TRBD2. CDR3 length: 17 residues. V dropped 2 bases and J dropped 2; count of bases not matched to a gene: 1. CDR1 and CDR2 from the germline V gene are KGHSH and LQKENI. DNA for the CDR3: TGTGCCAGCTCACCAGGACTAGCGGGAGGGGCCTACAATGAGCAGTTCTTC. Protein sequence: CASSPGLAGGAYNEQFF.

This clonotype was observed many times. The rearrangement links TRBV20-1 to TRBJ1-2; no definite D call. The V end lost 0 bases, the J end lost 4 bases, and 12 bases lay between the germline ends. Germline values: CDR1 DFQATT, CDR2 SNEGSKA (reference sequence). This CDR3 has 14 residues. The CDR3 is CSARDTIDLYGYTF. Written as DNA, the CDR3 is TGCAGTGCTAGAGATACTATAGATCTCTATGGCTACACCTTC.

This clonotype has only a few counts. The V and J genes are TRBV4-2 and TRBJ2-7, with 9 bases aligning to TRBD1. V lost 1 base and J lost 6; bases outside the gene matches: 7. This CDR3 region has 15 residues. Germline V gene data show CDR1 as LGHNA and CDR2 as YNFKEQ. This CDR3 reads CASSQVETGGIEQYF. DNA for the CDR3: TGTGCCAGCAGCCAAGTGGAGACAGGGGGAATCGAGCAGTACTTC.